The sequence of this TCR beta chain was determined in a study of blood T cell repertoires in COVID-19. Study as a whole: COVID-19 samples collected from the United States, Italy and Spain covered acute and convalescent phases. T cells, B-cell-depleted T cells, or PBMCs supplied cDNA or gDNA.

V was clipped by 3 bases and J by 3 bases, with 14 bases between them. The germline V gene has CDR1 DFQATT and CDR2 SNEGSKA (reference sequence). The CDR3 is made up of 14 amino acids. Seattle patient enrollment occurred during active infection, with longitudinal follow-up thereafter. Per the authors' pipeline: Amplified reference gene primers provided the basis for estimating nucleated cell counts. Sequencing was performed with immunoSEQ multiplex PCR; in TCRdb, only in-frame clones are kept and a portion is missing. V, J and clone size are those of that table, while D and trimming were read from the DNA. Among approximately 350,000 clones, 65% to 90% were seen once, and the ten largest hold 7% to 7.5%.

The receptor's source is a woman aged 55-70 years with COVID-19, enrolled during active disease. J is TRBJ1-2 and V is TRBV20-1; D uncertain. The sequencing input was peripheral blood. The CDR3 nucleotides are TGCAGTGCTAGTCGCGTTGGCGGATACTATGGCTACACCTTC. Amino acids: CSASRVGGYYGYTF.